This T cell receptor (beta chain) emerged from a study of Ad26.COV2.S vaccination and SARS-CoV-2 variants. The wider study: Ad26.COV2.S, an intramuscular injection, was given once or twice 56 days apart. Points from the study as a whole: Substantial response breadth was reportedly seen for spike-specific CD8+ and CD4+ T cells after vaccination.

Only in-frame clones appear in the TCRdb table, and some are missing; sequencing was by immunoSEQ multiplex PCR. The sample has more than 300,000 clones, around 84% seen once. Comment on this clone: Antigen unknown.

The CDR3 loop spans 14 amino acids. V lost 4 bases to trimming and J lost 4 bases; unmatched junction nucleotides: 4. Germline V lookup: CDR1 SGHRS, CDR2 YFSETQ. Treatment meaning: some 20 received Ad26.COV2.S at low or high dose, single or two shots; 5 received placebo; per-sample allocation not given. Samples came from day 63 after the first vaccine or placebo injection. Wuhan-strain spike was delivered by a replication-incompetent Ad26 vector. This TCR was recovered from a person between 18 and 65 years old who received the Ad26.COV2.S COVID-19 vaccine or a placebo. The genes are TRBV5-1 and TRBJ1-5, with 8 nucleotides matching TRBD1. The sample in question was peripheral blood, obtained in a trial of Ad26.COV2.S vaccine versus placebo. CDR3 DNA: TGCGCCAGCAGCCGAGGGACAGGTAATCAGCCCCAGCATTTT. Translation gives CASSRGTGNQPQHF.